This T cell receptor beta chain was documented in a study of blood T cell repertoires in COVID-19. Study-wide background: Samples of COVID-19 (acute and convalescent) were obtained from the United States, Italy and Spain. Sample material is recorded as cDNA or gDNA derived from T cells, B-cell-depleted T cells, or PBMCs.

The CDR3 contains 18 residues. Germline V gene sequence: CDR1 SNHLY, CDR2 FYNNEI. Trimming at V came to 4 bases and at J to 0 bases, leaving 5 bases not matched to a gene. The protocol was immunoSEQ multiplex PCR, while the TCRdb copy is restricted to in-frame clones and leaves out a portion. The table has 70,000 to 100,000 clones, approximately 80% seen once; the top ten hold around 15%. V and J are TRBV2 and TRBJ2-1, with TRBD2 matching 14 bases. This receptor was taken from a woman at least 80 years old with acute or convalescent COVID-19. The sample comprised peripheral blood. The CDR3 DNA is TGTGCCAGCAGTGGGACTAGCGGGGGGACCATCTCCTACAATGAGCAGTTCTTC. This sequence encodes CASSGTSGGTISYNEQFF.